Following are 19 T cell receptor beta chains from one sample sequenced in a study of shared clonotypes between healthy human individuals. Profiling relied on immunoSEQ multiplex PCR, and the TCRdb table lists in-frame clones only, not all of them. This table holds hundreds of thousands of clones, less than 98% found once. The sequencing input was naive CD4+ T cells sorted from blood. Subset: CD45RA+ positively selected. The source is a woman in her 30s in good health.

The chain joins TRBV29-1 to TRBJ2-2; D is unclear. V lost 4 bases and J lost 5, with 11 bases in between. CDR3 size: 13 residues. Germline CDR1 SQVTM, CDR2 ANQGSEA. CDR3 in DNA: TGCAGCGTTGGCCAGTACGGGACCGGGGAGCTGTTTTTT. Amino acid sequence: CSVGQYGTGELFF.

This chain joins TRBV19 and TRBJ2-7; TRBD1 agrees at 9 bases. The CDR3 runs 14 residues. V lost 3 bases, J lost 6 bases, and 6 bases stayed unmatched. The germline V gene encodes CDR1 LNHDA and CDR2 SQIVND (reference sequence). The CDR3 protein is CASSITGTGSEQYF. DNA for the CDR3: TGTGCCAGTAGTATCACCGGGACAGGGTCCGAGCAGTACTTC. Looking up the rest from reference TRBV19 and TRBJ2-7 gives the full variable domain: DGGITQSPKYLFRKEGQNVTLSCEQNLNHDAMYWYRQDPGQGLRLIYYSQIVNDFQKGDIAEGYSVSREKKESFPLTVTSAQKNPTAFYLCASSITGTGSEQYFGPGTRLTVT.

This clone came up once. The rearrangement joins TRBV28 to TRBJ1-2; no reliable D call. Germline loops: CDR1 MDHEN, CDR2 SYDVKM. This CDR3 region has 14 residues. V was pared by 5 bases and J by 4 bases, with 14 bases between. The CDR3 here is CASSTSATAYGYTF. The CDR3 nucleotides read TGTGCCAGCAGTACTTCAGCGACCGCCTATGGCTACACCTTC.

The CDR3 spells CASRESGNGYTF. The DNA for the CDR3 is TGTGCCAGCAGGGAATCAGGGAATGGCTACACCTTC. The chain links TRBV27 to TRBJ1-2; D might be TRBD1 (5 bases). The germline V and J ends were trimmed by 6 bases and 6 bases, with 11 bases remaining between them. This CDR3 spans 12 amino acids. Germline V gene data show CDR1 as MNHEY and CDR2 as SMNVEV (reference sequence).

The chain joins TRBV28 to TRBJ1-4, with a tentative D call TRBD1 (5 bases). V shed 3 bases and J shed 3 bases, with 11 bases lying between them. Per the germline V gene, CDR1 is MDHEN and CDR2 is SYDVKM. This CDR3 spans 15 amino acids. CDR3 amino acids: CASSFSGVSNEKLFF. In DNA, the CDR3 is TGTGCCAGCAGTTTTTCGGGGGTTTCTAATGAAAAACTGTTTTTT.

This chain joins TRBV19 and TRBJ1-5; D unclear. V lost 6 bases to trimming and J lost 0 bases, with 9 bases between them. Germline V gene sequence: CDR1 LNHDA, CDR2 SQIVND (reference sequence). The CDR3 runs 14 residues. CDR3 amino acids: CASSPLHSNQPQHF. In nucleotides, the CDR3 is TGTGCCAGTAGCCCCTTGCATAGCAATCAGCCCCAGCATTTT.

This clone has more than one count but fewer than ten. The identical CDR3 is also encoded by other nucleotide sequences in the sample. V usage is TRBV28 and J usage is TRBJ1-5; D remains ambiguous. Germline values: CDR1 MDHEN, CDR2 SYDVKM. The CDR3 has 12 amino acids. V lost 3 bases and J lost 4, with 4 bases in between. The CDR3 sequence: CASSFSNQPQHF. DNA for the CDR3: TGTGCCAGCAGTTTCTCAAATCAGCCCCAGCATTTT.

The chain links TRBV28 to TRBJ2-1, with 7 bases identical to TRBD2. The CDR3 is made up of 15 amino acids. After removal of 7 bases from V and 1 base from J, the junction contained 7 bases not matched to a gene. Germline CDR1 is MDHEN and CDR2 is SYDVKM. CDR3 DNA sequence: TGTGCCAGCACTGACCCAGCGGGGTCCTACAATGAGCAGTTCTTC. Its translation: CASTDPAGSYNEQFF.

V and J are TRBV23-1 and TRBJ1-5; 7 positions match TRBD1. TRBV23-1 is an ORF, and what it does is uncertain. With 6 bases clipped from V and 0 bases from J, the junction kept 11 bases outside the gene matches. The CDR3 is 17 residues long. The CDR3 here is CASRLPARGGSNQPQHF. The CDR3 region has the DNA TGCGCCAGCAGACTGCCCGCCAGGGGGGGTAGCAATCAGCCCCAGCATTTT.

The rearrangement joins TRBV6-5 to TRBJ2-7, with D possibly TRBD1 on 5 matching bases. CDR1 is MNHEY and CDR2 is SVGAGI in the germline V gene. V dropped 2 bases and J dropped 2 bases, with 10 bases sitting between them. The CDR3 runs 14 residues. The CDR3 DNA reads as TGTGCCAGCAGTTACCAAGGACAAGCCTACGAGCAGTACTTC. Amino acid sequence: CASSYQGQAYEQYF.

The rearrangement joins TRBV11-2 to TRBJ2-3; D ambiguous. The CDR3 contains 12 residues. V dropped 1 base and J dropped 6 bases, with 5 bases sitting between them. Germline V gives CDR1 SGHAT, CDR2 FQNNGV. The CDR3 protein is CASSLVGDTQYF. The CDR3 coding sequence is TGTGCCAGCAGCTTAGTAGGGGATACGCAGTATTTT. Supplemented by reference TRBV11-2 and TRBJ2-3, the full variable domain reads EAGVAQSPRYKIIEKRQSVAFWCNPISGHATLYWYQQILGQGPKLLIQFQNNGVVDDSQLPKDRFSAERLKGVDSTLKIQPAKLEDSAVYLCASSLVGDTQYFGPGTRLTVL.

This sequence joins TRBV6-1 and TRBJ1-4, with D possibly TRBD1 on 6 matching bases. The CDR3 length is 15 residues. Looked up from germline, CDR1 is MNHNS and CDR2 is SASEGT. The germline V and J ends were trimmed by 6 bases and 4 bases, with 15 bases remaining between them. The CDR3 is CASSRGGGNNEKLFF. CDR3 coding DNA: TGTGCCAGCAGCCGTGGCGGGGGCAATAATGAAAAACTGTTTTTT.

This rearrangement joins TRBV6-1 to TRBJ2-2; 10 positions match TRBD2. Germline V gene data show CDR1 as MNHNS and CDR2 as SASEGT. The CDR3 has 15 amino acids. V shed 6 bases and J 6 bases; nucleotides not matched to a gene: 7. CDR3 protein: CASRRLAGDSGELFF. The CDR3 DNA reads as TGTGCCAGCAGAAGGCTAGCGGGAGATTCCGGGGAGCTGTTTTTT.

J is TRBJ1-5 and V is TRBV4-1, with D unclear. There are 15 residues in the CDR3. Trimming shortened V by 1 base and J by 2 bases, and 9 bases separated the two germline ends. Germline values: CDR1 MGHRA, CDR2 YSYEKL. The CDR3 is CASSQGGWGNQPQHF. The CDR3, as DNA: TGCGCCAGCAGCCAAGGTGGTTGGGGCAATCAGCCCCAGCATTTT.

DNA of the CDR3: TGTGCCAGCAGGGCCGGCCAGAACACCGGGGAGCTGTTTTTT. Residues: CASRAGQNTGELFF. The chain couples TRBV6-6 to TRBJ2-2; D gene ambiguous. Germline V lookup: CDR1 MNHNY, CDR2 SVGAGI (reference sequence). Trimming took off 6 bases at V and 1 base at J, with 9 bases between the two ends. The CDR3 runs to 14 residues.

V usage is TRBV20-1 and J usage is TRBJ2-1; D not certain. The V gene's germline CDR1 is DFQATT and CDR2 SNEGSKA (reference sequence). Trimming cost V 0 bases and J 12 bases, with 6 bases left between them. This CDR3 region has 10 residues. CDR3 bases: TGCAGTGCTAGAGAGGGTATGCAGTTCTTC. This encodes CSAREGMQFF.

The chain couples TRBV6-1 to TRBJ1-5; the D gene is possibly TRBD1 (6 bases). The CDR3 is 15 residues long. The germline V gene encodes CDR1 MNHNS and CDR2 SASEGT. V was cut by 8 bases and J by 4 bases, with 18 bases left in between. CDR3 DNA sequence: TGTGCCAGCCTTCAACCGGGGGGGGCAAATCAGCCCCAGCATTTT. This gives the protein CASLQPGGANQPQHF.

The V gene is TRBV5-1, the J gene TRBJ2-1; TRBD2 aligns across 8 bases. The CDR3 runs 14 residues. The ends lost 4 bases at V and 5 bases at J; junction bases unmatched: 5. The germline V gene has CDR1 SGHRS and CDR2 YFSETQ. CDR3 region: CASSQQGLDNEQFF. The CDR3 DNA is TGCGCCAGCAGCCAGCAGGGACTAGACAATGAGCAGTTCTTC.

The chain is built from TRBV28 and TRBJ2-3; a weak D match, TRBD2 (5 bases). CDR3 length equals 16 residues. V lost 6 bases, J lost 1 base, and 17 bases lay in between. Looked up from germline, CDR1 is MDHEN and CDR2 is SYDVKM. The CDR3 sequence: CASRRLRAVGTDTQYF. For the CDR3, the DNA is TGTGCCAGCAGACGACTAAGAGCGGTCGGCACAGATACGCAGTATTTT. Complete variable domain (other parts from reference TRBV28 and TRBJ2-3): DVKVTQSSRYLVKRTGEKVFLECVQDMDHENMFWYRQDPGLGLRLIYFSYDVKMKEKGDIPEGYSVSREKKERFSLILESASTNQTSMYLCASRRLRAVGTDTQYFGPGTRLTVL.